This T cell receptor (beta chain) was profiled in a study of blood T cells in healthy people across ages. Looking at the study overall: Template switching recovered approximately one barcoded beta molecule for every two T cells.

Study-level findings and limits: Since the PBMCs were unsorted, naive and antigen-experienced cells could not be conclusively compared.

Then a second PCR, running roughly 6 to 12 cycles, was carried out with a sample-barcoded 5' primer and a J-beta primer mix. TCRdb fed the 5' RACE reads into MiXCR, producing one record per CDR3 protein. This sample has under 950,000 distinct CDR3 sequences, with 22% found just once. The germline V gene has CDR1 SGDLS and CDR2 YYNGEE. The CDR3 contains 13 residues. Trimming cost V 4 bases and J 12 bases; bases outside gene matches: 10. The total RNA that was extracted per sample amounted to at least 5 micrograms. As concerns this clonotype: The antigen is not known.

This chain links TRBV9 with TRBJ2-1; 7 bases line up with TRBD2. The sequence was obtained from a man in his 70s in good health. The sequenced sample consisted of blood. This CDR3 reads CASSTYQRDRQFF. For the CDR3, the DNA is TGTGCCAGCAGCACATATCAGCGGGATCGGCAGTTCTTC.